Sequencing of this TCR beta chain was carried out in a study of cytotoxic CD8 clonotypes in ibrutinib-treated CLL. Some clones are missing from TCRdb's copy, which holds only in-frame ones; the method was immunoSEQ multiplex PCR. The table includes 250,000 to 350,000 clones, roughly 76% detected once. The CDR3 covers 16 residues. Unmatched junction bases numbered 4, after V lost 3 bases and J lost 2 bases. Germline V CDR1 and CDR2: KGHSH, LQKENI. Sequencing was performed on PBMCs, taken at disease progression, from a patient treated with ibrutinib. The receptor's source is a human donor with chronic lymphocytic leukemia. The rearrangement uses TRBV18 and TRBJ2-3; 11 bases map to TRBD2. The CDR3 bases are TGTGCCAGCTCACCCTTAGCGGGAGGGCTCACAGATACGCAGTATTTT. Protein product: CASSPLAGGLTDTQYF.